This TCR beta chain was profiled in a study of blood T cell repertoires in COVID-19. Study-level background: Italy, Spain and the United States were the sources of the convalescent and acute COVID-19 samples.

Sequenced by immunoSEQ multiplex PCR; TCRdb stores in-frame clones only, minus some. The sample has some 320,000 clones; roughly 90% are singletons. Participants spanned ages about 18 to 89 years and resided in roughly 26 US areas. Germline CDR1 reads MDHEN; CDR2 reads SYDVKM. There are 14 residues in the CDR3. V was clipped by 5 bases and J by 6 bases; unmatched bases: 4. The sequencing sample was made of PBMCs or T cells enriched from blood (not recorded which). The genes are TRBV28 and TRBJ1-5; 10 positions match TRBD1. The sequence was collected from a woman between 45 and 60 years old who had been exposed to COVID-19. DNA of the CDR3: TGTGCCAGCAGTACTAGGGACAGGGGTCAGCCCCAGCATTTT. It codes for CASSTRDRGQPQHF.